The clone carrying this T cell receptor beta chain came up a few times. Its antigen is currently unknown. This specimen belongs to a study of cytomegalovirus exposure and HLA in healthy donors. The PCR made use of 60 Vbeta and 13 Jbeta primers. Repertoires were generated with immunoSEQ multiplex PCR, while TCRdb's copy carries only in-frame clones and drops some. The table records 150,000 to 200,000 clones, around 76% of them present only once. General study points: In a later analysis, common viral pathogens appeared linked to several of the most significant clusters. The classifier was said to identify cytomegalovirus status with high specificity and sensitivity. A later analysis found that most CMV-associated TCR beta chains appeared HLA-restricted.

Sequenced: PBMCs. This TCR was sampled from a woman in her 30s in good health and CMV-seropositive.

CDR3 loop: CASSPSSPGYNEQFF. The CDR3 DNA follows: TGTGCCAGCAGCCCTTCCTCGCCAGGATACAATGAGCAGTTCTTC. The chain links TRBV5-4 to TRBJ2-1; D ambiguous. Germline V CDR1 and CDR2: SGHNT, YYREEE (reference sequence). This CDR3 contains 15 residues. V was clipped by 4 bases and J by 4 bases, with 15 bases between them.